This T cell receptor beta chain came from a study of T cell repertoires in cytomegalovirus infection. Whole-study context: Evidence of both CMV infection and a matching HLA type came from public TCR beta signatures. Findings of the study overall: Accumulated public TCR beta family frequency recognized individuals carrying CMV together with the relevant HLA. The response measured ex vivo was dominated by TCR beta clonotypes (HLA-C-restricted and CMV-specific).

The CDR3 is 15 residues long. The germline V and J ends were trimmed by 6 bases and 3 bases, with 18 bases remaining between them. Germline CDR1 and CDR2: LNHDA and SQIVND (reference sequence). MiXCR was run by TCRdb on the reads, yielding one entry per CDR3 protein. The repertoire consists of 150,000 to 200,000 distinct CDR3 sequences, with around 14% occurring once and the leading ten covering about a quarter. Concerning this clonotype: Antigen specificity is unknown.

The chain recombines TRBV19 with TRBJ2-7; weak D call: TRBD1 (5 bases). What was sequenced was PBMCs. This clonotype was obtained from a human donor in good health (CMV status not recorded). Some clones in this sample may be carry-over from other donors' samples. CDR3 bases: TGTGCCAGTAGAGGGGAAGCGCGATCTTACTACGAGCAGTACTTC. This translates into CASRGEARSYYEQYF.